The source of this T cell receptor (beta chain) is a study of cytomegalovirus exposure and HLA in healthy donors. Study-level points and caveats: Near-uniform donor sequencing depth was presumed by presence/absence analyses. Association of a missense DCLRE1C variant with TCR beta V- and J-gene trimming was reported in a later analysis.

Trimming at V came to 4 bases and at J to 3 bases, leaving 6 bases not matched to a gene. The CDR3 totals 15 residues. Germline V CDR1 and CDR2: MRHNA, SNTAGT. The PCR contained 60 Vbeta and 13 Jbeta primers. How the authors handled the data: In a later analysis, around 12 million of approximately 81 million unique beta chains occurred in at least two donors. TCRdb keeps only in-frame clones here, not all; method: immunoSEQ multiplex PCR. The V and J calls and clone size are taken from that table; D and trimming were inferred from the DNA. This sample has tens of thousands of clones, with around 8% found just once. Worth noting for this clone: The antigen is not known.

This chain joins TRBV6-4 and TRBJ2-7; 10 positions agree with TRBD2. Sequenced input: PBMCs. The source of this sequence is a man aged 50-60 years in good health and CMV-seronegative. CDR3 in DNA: TGTGCCAGCAGTGCCGAAGCGGGAGGGTACTACGAGCAGTACTTC. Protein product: CASSAEAGGYYEQYF.